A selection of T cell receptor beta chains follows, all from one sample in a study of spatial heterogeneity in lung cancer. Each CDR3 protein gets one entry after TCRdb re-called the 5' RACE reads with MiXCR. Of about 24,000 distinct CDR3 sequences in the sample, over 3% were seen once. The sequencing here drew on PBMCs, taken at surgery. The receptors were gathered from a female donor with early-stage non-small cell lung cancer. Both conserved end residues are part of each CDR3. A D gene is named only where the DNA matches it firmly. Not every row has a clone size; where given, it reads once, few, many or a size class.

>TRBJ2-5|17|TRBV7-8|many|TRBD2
CASAYQRDFNLKETQYF
TGTGCCAGCGCTTATCAGCGGGATTTCAATCTCAAAGAGACCCAGTACTTC
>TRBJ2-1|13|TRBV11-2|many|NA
CASSAGAPHEQFF
TGTGCCAGCAGCGCCGGCGCGCCCCATGAGCAGTTCTTC
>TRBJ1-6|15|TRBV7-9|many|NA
CASSLRRGADSPLHF
TGTGCCAGCAGTCTCCGGAGGGGCGCGGATTCACCCCTCCACTTT
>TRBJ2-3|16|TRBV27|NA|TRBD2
CASSLWASGTPDTQYF
TGTGCCAGCAGTTTATGGGCTAGCGGGACCCCAGATACGCAGTATTTT
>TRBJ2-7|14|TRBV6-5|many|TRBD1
CASSPGTVSYEQYF
TGTGCCAGCAGTCCCGGGACAGTAAGCTACGAGCAGTACTTC
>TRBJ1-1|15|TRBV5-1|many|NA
CASSLGTAGRTEAFF
TGCGCCAGCAGCTTGGGGACAGCGGGGAGGACTGAAGCTTTCTTT
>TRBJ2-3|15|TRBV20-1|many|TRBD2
CSAPSGSPSTDTQYF
TGCAGTGCTCCGAGCGGGAGCCCGAGTACAGATACGCAGTATTTT
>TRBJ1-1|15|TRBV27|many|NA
CASSQGGGKSPEAFF
TGTGCCAGCAGTCAAGGAGGGGGTAAAAGCCCTGAAGCTTTCTTT
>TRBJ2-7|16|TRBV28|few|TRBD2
CASSPPRTSGSYEQYF
TGTGCCAGCAGTCCGCCGCGGACTAGCGGCTCCTACGAGCAGTACTTC
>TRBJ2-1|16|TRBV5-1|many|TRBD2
CASSFVPGGSYNEQFF
TGCGCCAGCAGCTTTGTGCCGGGAGGCTCTTACAATGAGCAGTTCTTC